This record covers a single TCR beta chain. Its cognate antigen is unknown. Produced via immunoSEQ multiplex PCR; TCRdb's table is partial and in-frame only. The sample includes about 490,000 clones, approximately 78% of them seen just once. Trimming removed 6 bases from V and 2 bases from J, with 14 bases in between. The CDR3 extends over 15 amino acids. Per the germline V gene, CDR1 is WSHSY and CDR2 is SAAADI. This specimen belongs to a study of shared clonotypes between healthy human individuals. Broader study findings: Sampling used blood alone; tissue repertoires probably differ.

Healthy HIV-negative adults without recent acute infections or vaccinations served as donors. Every one of the donors was a Caucasian adult that lived in Nashville, Tennessee. Unsorted samples relied on 80 million to 95 million PBMCs, which served as the source of genomic DNA. Input material: PBMCs. The clonotype originates from a woman aged 40 to 50 in good health. Some clones in this sample may be carry-over from other donors' samples. The rearrangement links TRBV10-2 to TRBJ1-5; maybe TRBD1 (5 bases). CDR3 sequence: CASRDSGEGNQPQHF. The CDR3, as DNA: TGCGCCAGCAGAGATTCGGGGGAAGGCAATCAGCCCCAGCATTTT.